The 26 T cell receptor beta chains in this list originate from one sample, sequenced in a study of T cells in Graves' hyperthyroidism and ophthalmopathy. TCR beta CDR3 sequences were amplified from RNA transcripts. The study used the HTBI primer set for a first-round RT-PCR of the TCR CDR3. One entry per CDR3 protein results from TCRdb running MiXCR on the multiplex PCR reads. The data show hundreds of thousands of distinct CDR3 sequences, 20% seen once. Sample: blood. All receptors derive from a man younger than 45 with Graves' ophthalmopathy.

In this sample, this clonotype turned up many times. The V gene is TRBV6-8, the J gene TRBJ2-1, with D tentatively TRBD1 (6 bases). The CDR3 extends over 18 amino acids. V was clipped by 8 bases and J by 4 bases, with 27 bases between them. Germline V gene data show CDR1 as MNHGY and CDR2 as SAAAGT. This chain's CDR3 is CASSPSRPAKRGYNEQFF. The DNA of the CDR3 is TGTGCCAGCTCACCGTCCCGGCCAGCGAAGAGGGGGTACAATGAGCAGTTCTTC.

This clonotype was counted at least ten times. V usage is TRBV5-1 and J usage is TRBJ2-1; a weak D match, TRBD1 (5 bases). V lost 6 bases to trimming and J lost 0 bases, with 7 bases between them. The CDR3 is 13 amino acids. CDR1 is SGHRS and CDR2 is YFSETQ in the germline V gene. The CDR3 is CASTGASYNEQFF. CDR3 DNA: TGCGCCAGCACTGGGGCCTCCTACAATGAGCAGTTCTTC.

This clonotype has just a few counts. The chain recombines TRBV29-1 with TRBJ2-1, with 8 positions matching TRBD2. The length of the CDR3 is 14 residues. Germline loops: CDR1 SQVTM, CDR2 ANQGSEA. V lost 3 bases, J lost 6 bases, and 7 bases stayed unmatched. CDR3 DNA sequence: TGCAGCGTTGACGGGGATACTAGCGGCAATGAGCAGTTCTTC. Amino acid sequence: CSVDGDTSGNEQFF.

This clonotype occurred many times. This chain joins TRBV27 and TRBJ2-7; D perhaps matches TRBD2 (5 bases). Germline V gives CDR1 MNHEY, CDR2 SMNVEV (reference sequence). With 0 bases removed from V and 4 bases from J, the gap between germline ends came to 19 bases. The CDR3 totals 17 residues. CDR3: CASSLSVTSLGGYEQYF. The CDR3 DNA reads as TGTGCCAGCAGTTTATCGGTCACGAGTCTCGGAGGTTACGAGCAGTACTTC.

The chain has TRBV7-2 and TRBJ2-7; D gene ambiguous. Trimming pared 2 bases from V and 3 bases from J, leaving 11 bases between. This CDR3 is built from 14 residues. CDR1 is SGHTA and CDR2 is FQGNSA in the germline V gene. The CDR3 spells CASSLNGVIYEQYF. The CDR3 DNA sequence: TGTGCCAGCAGCTTAAATGGCGTTATCTACGAGCAGTACTTC.

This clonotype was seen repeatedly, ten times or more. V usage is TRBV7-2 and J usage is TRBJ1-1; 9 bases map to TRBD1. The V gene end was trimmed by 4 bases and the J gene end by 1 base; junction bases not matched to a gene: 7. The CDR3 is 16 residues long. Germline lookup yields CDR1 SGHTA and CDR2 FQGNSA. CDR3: CASSYKTGGANTEAFF. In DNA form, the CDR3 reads TGTGCCAGCAGCTATAAAACAGGGGGCGCGAACACTGAAGCTTTCTTT.

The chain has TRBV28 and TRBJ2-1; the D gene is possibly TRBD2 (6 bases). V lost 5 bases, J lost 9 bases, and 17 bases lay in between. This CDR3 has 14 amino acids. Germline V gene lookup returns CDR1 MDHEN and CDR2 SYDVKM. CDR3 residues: CASSPAGTGGEQFF. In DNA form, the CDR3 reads TGTGCCAGCAGTCCCGCGGGGACCGGCGGTGAGCAGTTCTTC.

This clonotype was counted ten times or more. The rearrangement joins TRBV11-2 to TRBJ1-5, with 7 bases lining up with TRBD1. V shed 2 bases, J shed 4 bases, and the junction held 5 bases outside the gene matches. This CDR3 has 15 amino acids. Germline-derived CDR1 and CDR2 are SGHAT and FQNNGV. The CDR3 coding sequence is TGTGCCAGCAGCTTAACGGGACAGCCAAATCAGCCCCAGCATTTT. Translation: CASSLTGQPNQPQHF.

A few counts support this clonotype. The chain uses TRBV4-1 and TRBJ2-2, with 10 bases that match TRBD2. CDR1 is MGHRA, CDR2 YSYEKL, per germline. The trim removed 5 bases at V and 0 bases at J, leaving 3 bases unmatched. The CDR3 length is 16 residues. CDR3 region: CASSTGLAANTGELFF. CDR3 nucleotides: TGCGCCAGCAGCACCGGACTAGCGGCGAACACCGGGGAGCTGTTTTTT.

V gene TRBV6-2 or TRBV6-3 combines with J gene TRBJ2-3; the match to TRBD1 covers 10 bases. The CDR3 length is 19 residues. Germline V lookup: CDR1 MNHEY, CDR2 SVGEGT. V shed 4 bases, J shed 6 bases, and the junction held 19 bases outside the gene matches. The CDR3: CASSSLRTTGGRVRDTQYF. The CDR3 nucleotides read TGTGCCAGCAGTTCACTCCGTACGACAGGGGGCCGTGTAAGGGATACGCAGTATTTT.

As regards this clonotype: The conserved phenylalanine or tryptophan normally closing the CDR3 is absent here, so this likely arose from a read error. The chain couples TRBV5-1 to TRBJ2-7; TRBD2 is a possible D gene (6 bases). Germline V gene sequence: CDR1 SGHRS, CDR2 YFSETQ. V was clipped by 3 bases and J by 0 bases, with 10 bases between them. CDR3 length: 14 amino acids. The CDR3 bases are TGCGCCAGCAGCTCCGTCGGGAGCTCCTACGAGCAGTACTCC. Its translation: CASSSVGSSYEQYS.

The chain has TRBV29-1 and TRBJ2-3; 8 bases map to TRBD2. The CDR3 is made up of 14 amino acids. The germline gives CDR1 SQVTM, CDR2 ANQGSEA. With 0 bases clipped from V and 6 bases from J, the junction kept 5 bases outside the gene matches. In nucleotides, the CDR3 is TGCAGCGTTGAAGATCGGCGGGAGGTTGATACGCAGTATTTT. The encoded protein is CSVEDRREVDTQYF.

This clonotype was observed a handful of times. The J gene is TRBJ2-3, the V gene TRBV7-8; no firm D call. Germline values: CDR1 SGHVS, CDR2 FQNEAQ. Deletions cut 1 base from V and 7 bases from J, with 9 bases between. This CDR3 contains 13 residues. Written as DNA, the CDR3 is TGTGCCAGCAGCTTAGAGGGATCGAATACGCAGTATTTT. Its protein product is CASSLEGSNTQYF.

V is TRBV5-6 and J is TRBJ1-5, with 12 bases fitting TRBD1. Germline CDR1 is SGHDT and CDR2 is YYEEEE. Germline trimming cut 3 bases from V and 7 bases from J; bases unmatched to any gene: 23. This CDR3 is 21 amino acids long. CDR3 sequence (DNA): TGTGCCAGCAGCTCCACAATCACGTCCCGGGACAGGGGGCGGTTTGTACAGCCCCAGCATTTT. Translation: CASSSTITSRDRGRFVQPQHF.

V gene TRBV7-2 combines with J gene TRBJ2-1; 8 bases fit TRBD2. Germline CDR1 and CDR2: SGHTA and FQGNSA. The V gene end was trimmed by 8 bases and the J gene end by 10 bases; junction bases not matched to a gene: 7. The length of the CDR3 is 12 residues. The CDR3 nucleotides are TGTGCCAGCCGGGGGGGGGGGAGCGAGCAGTTCTTC. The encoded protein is CASRGGGSEQFF.

The CDR3 here is CASSGSDTQYF. CDR3 bases: TGTGCCAGCAGCGGTTCAGATACGCAGTATTTT. The chain is built from TRBV6-4 and TRBJ2-3; no firm D call. CDR1 MRHNA and CDR2 SNTAGT come from the germline V gene. Trimming cost V 6 bases and J 4 bases, with 5 bases left between them. CDR3 length equals 11 residues.

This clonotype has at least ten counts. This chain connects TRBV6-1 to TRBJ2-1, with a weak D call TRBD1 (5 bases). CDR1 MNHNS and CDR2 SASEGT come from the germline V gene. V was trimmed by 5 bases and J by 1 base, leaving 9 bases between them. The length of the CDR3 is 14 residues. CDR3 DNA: TGTGCCAGCAGTTCGACAGAGTCCTACAATGAGCAGTTCTTC. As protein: CASSSTESYNEQFF.

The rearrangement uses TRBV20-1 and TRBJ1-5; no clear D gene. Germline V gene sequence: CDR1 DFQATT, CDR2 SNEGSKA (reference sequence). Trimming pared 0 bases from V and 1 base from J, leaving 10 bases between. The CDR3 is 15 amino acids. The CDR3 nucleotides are TGCAGTGCTAGAGATTTCGCGGAGAGCAATCAGCCCCAGCATTTT. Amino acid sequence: CSARDFAESNQPQHF.

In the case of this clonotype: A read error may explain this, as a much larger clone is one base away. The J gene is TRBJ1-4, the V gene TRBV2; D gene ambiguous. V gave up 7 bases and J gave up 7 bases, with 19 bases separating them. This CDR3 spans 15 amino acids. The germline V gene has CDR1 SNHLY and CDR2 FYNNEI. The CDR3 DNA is TGTGCCAGCAATGTGGCAGGAGATCGGAGTGAAAAACTGTTTTTT. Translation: CASNVAGDRSEKLFF. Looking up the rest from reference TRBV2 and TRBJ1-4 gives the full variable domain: EPEVTQTPSHQVTQMGQEVILRCVPISNHLYFYWYRQILGQKVEFLVSFYNNEISEKSEIFDDQFSVERPDGSNFTLKIRSTKLEDSAMYFCASNVAGDRSEKLFFGSGTQLSVL.

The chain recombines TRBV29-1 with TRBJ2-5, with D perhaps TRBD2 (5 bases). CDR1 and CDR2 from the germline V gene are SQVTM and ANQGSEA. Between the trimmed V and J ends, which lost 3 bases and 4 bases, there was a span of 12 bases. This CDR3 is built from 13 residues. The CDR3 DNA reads TGCAGCGTTGAGTGGGGAGCCGGAGAGACCCAGTACTTC. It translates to CSVEWGAGETQYF.

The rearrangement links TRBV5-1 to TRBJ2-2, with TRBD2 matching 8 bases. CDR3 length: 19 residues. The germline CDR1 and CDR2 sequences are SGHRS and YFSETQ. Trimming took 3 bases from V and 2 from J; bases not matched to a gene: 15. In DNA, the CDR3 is TGCGCCAGCAGCTCCTTACTAGCGGTCCTGCTGGGAAACACCGGGGAGCTGTTTTTT. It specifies CASSSLLAVLLGNTGELFF. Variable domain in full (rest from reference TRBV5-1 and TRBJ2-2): KAGVTQTPRYLIKTRGQQVTLSCSPISGHRSVSWYQQTPGQGLQFLFEYFSETQRNKGNFPGRFSGRQFSNSRSEMNVSTLELGDSALYLCASSSLLAVLLGNTGELFFGEGSRLTVL.

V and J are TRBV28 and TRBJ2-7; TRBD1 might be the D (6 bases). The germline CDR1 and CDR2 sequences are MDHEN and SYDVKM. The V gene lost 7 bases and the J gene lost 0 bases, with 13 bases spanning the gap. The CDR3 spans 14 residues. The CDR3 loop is CASTSGTFSYEQYF. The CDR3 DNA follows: TGTGCCAGCACCTCCGGGACATTCTCCTACGAGCAGTACTTC.

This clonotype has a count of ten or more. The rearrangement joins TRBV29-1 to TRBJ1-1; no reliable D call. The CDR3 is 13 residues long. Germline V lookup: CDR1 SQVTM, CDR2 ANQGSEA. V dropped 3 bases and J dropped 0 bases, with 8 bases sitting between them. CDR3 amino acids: CSVEKVMNTEAFF. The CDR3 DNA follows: TGCAGCGTTGAGAAGGTGATGAACACTGAAGCTTTCTTT.

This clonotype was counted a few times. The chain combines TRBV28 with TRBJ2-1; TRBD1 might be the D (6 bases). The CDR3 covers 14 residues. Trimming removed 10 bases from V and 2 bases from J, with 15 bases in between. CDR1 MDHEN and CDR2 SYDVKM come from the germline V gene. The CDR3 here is CATLQGSPYNEQFF. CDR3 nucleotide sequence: TGTGCCACCCTTCAGGGGAGTCCCTACAATGAGCAGTTCTTC.

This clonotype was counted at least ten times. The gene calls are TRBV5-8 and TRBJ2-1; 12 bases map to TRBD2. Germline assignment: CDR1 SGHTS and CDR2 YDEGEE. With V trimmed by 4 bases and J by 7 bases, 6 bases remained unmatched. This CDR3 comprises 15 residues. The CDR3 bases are TGTGCCAGCAGCGAGCTAGCGGGAGGGCTGAATGAGCAGTTCTTC. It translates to CASSELAGGLNEQFF.

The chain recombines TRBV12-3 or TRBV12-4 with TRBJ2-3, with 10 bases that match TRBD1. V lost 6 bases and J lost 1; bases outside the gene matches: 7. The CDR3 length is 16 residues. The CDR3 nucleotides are TGTGCCAGCAGCCGAACCGGGACAGGGGGCACAGATACGCAGTATTTT. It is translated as CASSRTGTGGTDTQYF.